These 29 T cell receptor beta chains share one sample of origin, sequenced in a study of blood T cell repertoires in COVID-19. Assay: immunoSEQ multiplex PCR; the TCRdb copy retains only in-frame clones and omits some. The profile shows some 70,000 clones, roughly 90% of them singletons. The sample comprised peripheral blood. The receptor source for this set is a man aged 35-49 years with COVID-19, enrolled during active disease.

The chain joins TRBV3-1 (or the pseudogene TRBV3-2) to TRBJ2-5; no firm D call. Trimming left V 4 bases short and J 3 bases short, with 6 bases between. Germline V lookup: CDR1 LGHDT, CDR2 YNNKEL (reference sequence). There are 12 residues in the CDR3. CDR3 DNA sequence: TGTGCCAGCAGCCCCGGAGAAGAGACCCAGTACTTC. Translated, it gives CASSPGEETQYF.

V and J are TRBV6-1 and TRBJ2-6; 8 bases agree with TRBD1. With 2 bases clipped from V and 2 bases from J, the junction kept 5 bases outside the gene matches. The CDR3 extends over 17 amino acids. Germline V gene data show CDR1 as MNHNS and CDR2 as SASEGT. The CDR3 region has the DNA TGTGCCAGCAGTGAAAGACAGGGGATGACTGGGGCCAACGTCCTGACTTTC. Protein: CASSERQGMTGANVLTF.

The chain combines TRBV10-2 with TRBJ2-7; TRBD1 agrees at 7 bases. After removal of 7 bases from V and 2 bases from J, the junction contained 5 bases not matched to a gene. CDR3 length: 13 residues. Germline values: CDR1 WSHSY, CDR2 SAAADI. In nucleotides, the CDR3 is TGCGCCAGCAAGCAGGGGACAGCCTACGAGCAGTACTTC. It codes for CASKQGTAYEQYF.

For the CDR3, the DNA is TGTGCCAGCAGCCGGGACAGGGGTTACTACGAGCAGTACTTC. Translation gives CASSRDRGYYEQYF. The chain combines TRBV6-5 with TRBJ2-7; TRBD1 matches 10 bases. V was clipped by 6 bases and J by 3 bases; unmatched bases: 5. CDR1 and CDR2 (germline): MNHEY, SVGAGI. CDR3 length: 14 residues.

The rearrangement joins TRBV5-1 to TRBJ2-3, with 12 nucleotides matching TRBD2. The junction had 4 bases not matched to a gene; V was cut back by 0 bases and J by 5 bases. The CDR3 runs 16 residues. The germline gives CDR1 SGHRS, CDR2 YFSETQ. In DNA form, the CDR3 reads TGCGCCAGCAGCTTGGCTAGCGGGGGGGCAAGAGATACGCAGTATTTT. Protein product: CASSLASGGARDTQYF. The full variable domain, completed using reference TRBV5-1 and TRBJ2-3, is KAGVTQTPRYLIKTRGQQVTLSCSPISGHRSVSWYQQTPGQGLQFLFEYFSETQRNKGNFPGRFSGRQFSNSRSEMNVSTLELGDSALYLCASSLASGGARDTQYFGPGTRLTVL.

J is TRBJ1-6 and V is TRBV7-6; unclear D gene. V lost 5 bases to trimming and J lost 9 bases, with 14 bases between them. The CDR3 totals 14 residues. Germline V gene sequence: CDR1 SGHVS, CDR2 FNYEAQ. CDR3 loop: CASSTRQSRSPLHF. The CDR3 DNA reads TGTGCCAGCAGCACCAGACAAAGCCGTTCACCCCTCCACTTT.

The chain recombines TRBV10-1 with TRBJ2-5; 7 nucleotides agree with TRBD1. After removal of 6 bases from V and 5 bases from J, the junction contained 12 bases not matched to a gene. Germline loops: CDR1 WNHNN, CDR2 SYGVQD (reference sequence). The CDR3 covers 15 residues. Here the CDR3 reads CASSTGTAVGETQYF. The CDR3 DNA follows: TGCGCCAGCAGCACCGGGACAGCGGTCGGGGAGACCCAGTACTTC.

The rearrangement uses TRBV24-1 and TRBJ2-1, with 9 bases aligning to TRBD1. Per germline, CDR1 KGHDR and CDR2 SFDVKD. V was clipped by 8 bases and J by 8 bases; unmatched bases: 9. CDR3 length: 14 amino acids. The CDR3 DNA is TGTGCCACCAAGGGACAGGGAGATAGGGATGAGCAGTTCTTC. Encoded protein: CATKGQGDRDEQFF.

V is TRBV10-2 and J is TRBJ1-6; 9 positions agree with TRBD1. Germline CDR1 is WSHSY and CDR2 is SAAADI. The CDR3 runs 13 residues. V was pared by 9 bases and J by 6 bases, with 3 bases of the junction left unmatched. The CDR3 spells CASRTGVNSPLHF. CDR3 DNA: TGCGCCAGTCGGACAGGGGTTAATTCACCCCTCCACTTT.

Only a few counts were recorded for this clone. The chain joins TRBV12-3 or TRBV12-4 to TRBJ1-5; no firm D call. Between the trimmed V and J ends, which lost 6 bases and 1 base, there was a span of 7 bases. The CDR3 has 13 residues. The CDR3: CASSYESNQPQHF. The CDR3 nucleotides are TGTGCCAGCAGCTACGAGAGCAATCAGCCCCAGCATTTT.

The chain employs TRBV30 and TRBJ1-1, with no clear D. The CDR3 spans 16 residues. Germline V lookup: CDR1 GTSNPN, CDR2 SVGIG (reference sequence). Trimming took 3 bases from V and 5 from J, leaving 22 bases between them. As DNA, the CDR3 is TGTGCCTGGAGGCTACGGCGGGGTGGTGGTTGGACTGAAGCTTTCTTT. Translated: CAWRLRRGGGWTEAFF.

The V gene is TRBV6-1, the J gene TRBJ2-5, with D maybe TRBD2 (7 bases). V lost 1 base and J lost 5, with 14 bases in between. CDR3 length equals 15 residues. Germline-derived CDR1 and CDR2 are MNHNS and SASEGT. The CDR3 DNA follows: TGTGCCAGCAGTGAAGAGGGGGGGGCCGGGGAGACCCAGTACTTC. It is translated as CASSEEGGAGETQYF.

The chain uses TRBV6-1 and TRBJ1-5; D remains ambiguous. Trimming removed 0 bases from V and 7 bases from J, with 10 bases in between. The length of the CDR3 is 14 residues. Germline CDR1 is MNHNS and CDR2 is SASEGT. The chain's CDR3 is CASSEAAGRQPQHF. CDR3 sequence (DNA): TGTGCCAGCAGTGAAGCTGCAGGAAGACAGCCCCAGCATTTT.

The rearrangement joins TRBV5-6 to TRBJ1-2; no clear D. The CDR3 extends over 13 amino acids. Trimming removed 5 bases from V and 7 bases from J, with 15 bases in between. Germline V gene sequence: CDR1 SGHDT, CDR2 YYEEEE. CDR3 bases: TGTGCCAGCAGTTATCAGAGGGTTCGTGGCTACACCTTC. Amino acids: CASSYQRVRGYTF.

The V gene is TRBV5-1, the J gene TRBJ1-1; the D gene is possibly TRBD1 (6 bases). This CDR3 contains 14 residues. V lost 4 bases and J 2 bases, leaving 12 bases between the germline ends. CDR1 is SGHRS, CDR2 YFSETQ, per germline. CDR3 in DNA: TGCGCCAGCAGCCAGGGGCACGGAAACACTGAAGCTTTCTTT. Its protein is CASSQGHGNTEAFF.

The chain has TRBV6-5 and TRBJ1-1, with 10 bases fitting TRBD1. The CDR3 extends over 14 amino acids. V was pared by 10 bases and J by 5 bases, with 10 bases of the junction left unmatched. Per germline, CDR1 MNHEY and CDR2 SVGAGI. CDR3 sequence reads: CAIFRGQGRTEAFF. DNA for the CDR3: TGTGCCATCTTTAGGGGACAGGGGAGGACTGAAGCTTTCTTT.

CDR3 in DNA: TGCGCCAGCTCACCCCGAGGTCTAGAAGAGACCCAGTACTTC. Translation gives CASSPRGLEETQYF. V and J are TRBV5-1 and TRBJ2-5; D not resolved. V lost 7 bases and J 3 bases, leaving 16 bases between the germline ends. This CDR3 spans 14 amino acids. Germline V gene sequence: CDR1 SGHRS, CDR2 YFSETQ.

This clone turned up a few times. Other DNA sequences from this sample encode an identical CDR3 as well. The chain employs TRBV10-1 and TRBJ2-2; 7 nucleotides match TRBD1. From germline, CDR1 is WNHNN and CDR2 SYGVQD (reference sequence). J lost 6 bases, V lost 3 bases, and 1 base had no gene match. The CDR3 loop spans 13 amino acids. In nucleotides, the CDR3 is TGCGCCAGCAGTGAACAGGGGCCCGGGGAGCTGTTTTTT. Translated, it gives CASSEQGPGELFF.

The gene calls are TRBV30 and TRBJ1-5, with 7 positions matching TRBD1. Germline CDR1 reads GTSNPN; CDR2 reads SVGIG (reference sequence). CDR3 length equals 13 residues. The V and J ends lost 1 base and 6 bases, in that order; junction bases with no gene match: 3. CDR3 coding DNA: TGTGCCTGGAGTGAGGGGGCTGGTCAGCCCCAGCATTTT. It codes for CAWSEGAGQPQHF.

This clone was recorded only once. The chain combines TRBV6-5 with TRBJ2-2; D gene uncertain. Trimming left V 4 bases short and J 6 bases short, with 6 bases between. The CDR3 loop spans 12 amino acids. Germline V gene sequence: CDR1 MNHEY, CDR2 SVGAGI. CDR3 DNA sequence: TGTGCCAGCAGTTCACAAGCCGGGGAGCTGTTTTTT. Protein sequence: CASSSQAGELFF.

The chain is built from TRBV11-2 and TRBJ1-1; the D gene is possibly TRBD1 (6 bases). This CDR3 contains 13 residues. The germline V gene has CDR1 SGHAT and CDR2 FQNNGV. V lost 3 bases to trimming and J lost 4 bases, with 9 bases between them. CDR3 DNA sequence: TGTGCCAGCAGCTTTGTGGGGGCCACTGAAGCTTTCTTT. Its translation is CASSFVGATEAFF.

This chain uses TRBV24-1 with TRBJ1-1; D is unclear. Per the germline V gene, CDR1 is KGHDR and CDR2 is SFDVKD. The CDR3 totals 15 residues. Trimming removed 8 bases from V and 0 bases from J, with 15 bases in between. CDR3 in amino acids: CATTSRLSMNTEAFF. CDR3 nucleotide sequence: TGTGCCACCACTTCCCGACTGAGCATGAACACTGAAGCTTTCTTT.

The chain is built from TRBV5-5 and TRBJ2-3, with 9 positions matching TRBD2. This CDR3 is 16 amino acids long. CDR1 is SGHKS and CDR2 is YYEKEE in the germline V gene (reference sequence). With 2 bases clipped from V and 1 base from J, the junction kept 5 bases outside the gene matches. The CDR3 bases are TGTGCCAGCAGCTTTGGGGTAGCGGGGGGCACAGATACGCAGTATTTT. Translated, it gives CASSFGVAGGTDTQYF.

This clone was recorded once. This CDR3 is CASSQGGSGGYNEQFF. In DNA form, the CDR3 reads TGTGCCAGCAGCCAGGGGGGGAGCGGGGGATACAATGAGCAGTTCTTC. The rearrangement links TRBV4-2 to TRBJ2-1; 8 bases are shared with TRBD2. After removal of 3 bases from V and 4 bases from J, the junction contained 8 bases not matched to a gene. This CDR3 spans 16 amino acids. Germline-derived CDR1 and CDR2 are LGHNA and YNFKEQ.

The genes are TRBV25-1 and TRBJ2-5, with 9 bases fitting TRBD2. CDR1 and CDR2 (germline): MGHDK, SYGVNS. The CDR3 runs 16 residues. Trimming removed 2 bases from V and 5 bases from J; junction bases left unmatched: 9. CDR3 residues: CASSEAIAGGRETQYF. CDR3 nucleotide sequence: TGTGCCAGCAGTGAAGCTATCGCGGGGGGGCGGGAGACCCAGTACTTC.

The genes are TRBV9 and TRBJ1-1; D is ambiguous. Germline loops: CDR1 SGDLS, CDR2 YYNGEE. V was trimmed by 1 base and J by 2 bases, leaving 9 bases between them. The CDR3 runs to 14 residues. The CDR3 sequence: CASSVSSGNTEAFF. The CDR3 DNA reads TGTGCCAGCAGCGTATCCTCAGGTAACACTGAAGCTTTCTTT.

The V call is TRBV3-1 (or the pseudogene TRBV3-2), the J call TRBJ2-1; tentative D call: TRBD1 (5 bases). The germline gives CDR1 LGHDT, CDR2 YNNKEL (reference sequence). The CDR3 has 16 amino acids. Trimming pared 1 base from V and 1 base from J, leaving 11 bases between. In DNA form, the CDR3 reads TGTGCCAGCAGCCAAGGTACCCAGGGTTCCTACAATGAGCAGTTCTTC. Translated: CASSQGTQGSYNEQFF.

Here the CDR3 DNA reads TGTGCCACGGGAACCCCGGGACAGGGGGCGCTGAATGAGCAGTTCTTC. Its translation: CATGTPGQGALNEQFF. This chain joins TRBV19 and TRBJ2-1; 12 bases map to TRBD1. The CDR3 spans 16 residues. V lost 10 bases and J lost 7; bases outside the gene matches: 14. From germline, CDR1 is LNHDA and CDR2 SQIVND (reference sequence).

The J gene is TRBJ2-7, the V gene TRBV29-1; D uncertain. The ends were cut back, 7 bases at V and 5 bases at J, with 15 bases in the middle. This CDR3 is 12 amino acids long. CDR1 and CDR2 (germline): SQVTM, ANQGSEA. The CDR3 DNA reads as TGCAGCGCCAAGACTGACGGAGACGAGCAGTACTTC. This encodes CSAKTDGDEQYF.